This T cell receptor beta chain was obtained from a study of cytomegalovirus exposure and HLA in healthy donors. Notes on the study in general: A reported reduction in N-insertions relative to the roughly 700-donor mean was seen in an Asian-associated ancestry cluster in a later analysis.

The primer mix had 60 Vbeta and 13 Jbeta primers. This table comes from immunoSEQ multiplex PCR, and its TCRdb copy is limited to in-frame clones, with some not included. Of 100,000 to 150,000 clones listed, 15% to 20% were seen once; the top ten hold roughly 2.7%. Worth noting for this clone: Its antigen is unknown.

This receptor was obtained from a female donor in good health and CMV-seropositive. The source material was PBMCs.

The DNA of the CDR3 is TGCGCCAGCAGTCGGGTAAACAGGGGTAACTCTGGAAACACCATATATTTT. Its protein product is CASSRVNRGNSGNTIYF. The rearrangement links TRBV23-1 to TRBJ1-3; 7 bases agree with TRBD1. TRBV23-1 is known as an ORF, though its function is uncertain. CDR3 length: 17 amino acids. J was trimmed by 0 bases and V by 4 bases; bases with no gene match: 9.